Listed here are 17 T cell receptor beta chains from one sample, sequenced in a study of blood T cells in healthy people across ages. It was with a sample-barcoded 5' primer and a J-beta primer mix that a second PCR of roughly 6 to 12 cycles was run. TCRdb analysed the 5' RACE reads with MiXCR anew, one entry per CDR3 protein. The sample lists around 1.7 million distinct CDR3 sequences, 28% seen once, with around 7.7% in the top ten. What was sequenced was blood. The source is a woman aged 25 to 39 in good health.

The gene calls are TRBV7-9 and TRBJ2-7; tentative D call: TRBD2 (6 bases). This CDR3 region has 13 residues. V lost 7 bases and J lost 4, with 14 bases in between. The germline CDR1 and CDR2 sequences are SEHNR and FQNEAQ (reference sequence). Here the CDR3 DNA reads TGTGCCAGCAACGGAGGGATGGATTACGAGCAGTACTTC. Translating it yields CASNGGMDYEQYF.

This chain uses TRBV28 with TRBJ1-4; 9 bases are a match to TRBD1. In germline, CDR1 is MDHEN, CDR2 SYDVKM. This CDR3 is built from 16 residues. The junction had 8 bases not matched to a gene; V was cut back by 5 bases and J by 4 bases. Written as DNA, the CDR3 is TGTGCCAGCAGTACGGGACAGGGACGTTTTAATGAAAAACTGTTTTTT. It specifies CASSTGQGRFNEKLFF. Using reference TRBV28 and TRBJ1-4 for the parts outside the CDR3, the full variable domain is DVKVTQSSRYLVKRTGEKVFLECVQDMDHENMFWYRQDPGLGLRLIYFSYDVKMKEKGDIPEGYSVSREKKERFSLILESASTNQTSMYLCASSTGQGRFNEKLFFGSGTQLSVL.

There are many counts of this clonotype. The chain combines TRBV2 with TRBJ2-5; TRBD1 matches 9 bases. The CDR3 runs 13 residues. Germline V gene lookup returns CDR1 SNHLY and CDR2 FYNNEI. The J segment lost 3 bases and the V segment lost 8 bases, leaving 4 bases of the junction unmatched. CDR3 DNA sequence: TGTGCCAGCCGGCGGGACAGGGAAGAGACCCAGTACTTC. Protein sequence: CASRRDREETQYF.

This clonotype was observed many times. The chain has TRBV28 and TRBJ1-1, with D unresolved. Looked up from germline, CDR1 is MDHEN and CDR2 is SYDVKM. V shed 5 bases and J shed 3 bases, with 13 bases lying between them. This CDR3 has 14 residues. Here the CDR3 DNA reads TGTGCCAGCAGTCCCCCCAGACTCTACACTGAAGCTTTCTTT. It specifies CASSPPRLYTEAFF.

The chain's CDR3 is CASSEAVTARGETQYF. CDR3 sequence (DNA): TGTGCCAGCAGTGAAGCTGTGACAGCCCGGGGAGAGACCCAGTACTTC. The rearrangement joins TRBV2 to TRBJ2-5, with D perhaps assigned TRBD1 or TRBD2 (5 bases each). This CDR3 comprises 16 residues. Germline values: CDR1 SNHLY, CDR2 FYNNEI. V lost 0 bases and J 4 bases, leaving 15 bases between the germline ends.

This clonotype was observed a handful of times. This may come from a read error, since a much larger clone is one base off. The chain recombines TRBV29-1 with TRBJ1-2; D is uncertain. The germline gives CDR1 SQVTM, CDR2 ANQGSEA. The CDR3 runs to 12 residues. Here the CDR3 reads CSVETTLYDYTF. Written as DNA, the CDR3 is TGCAGCGTGGAGACGACCTTGTATGACTACACCTTC.

On this clonotype itself: A much larger clone differs by one base, so this may be a read error. The rearrangement joins TRBV6-6 to TRBJ2-6; TRBD1 matches at 7 bases. This CDR3 is 17 amino acids long. CDR1 MNHNY and CDR2 SVGAGI come from the germline V gene (reference sequence). This CDR3 is CASSSPGQQTGAIVLTF. The CDR3 DNA is TGTGCCAGCAGTTCCCCGGGACAGCAAACCGGGGCCATCGTCCTGACTTTC.

The chain combines TRBV9 with TRBJ2-7; the D call may be TRBD1 or TRBD2 (6 bases each). The CDR3 has 14 residues. Trimming left V 3 bases short and J 5 bases short, with 15 bases between. Germline CDR1 is SGDLS and CDR2 is YYNGEE. The CDR3 spells CASSASWGAHEQYF. CDR3 nucleotide sequence: TGTGCCAGCAGCGCGTCGTGGGGGGCTCACGAGCAGTACTTC.

The chain couples TRBV19 to TRBJ2-3; TRBD2 matches 13 bases. Looked up from germline, CDR1 is LNHDA and CDR2 is SQIVND (reference sequence). This CDR3 has 16 residues. V was clipped by 5 bases and J by 3 bases; unmatched bases: 5. CDR3 sequence reads: CASSREGLAGTDTQYF. As DNA, the CDR3 is TGTGCCAGTAGTCGCGAGGGACTAGCGGGAACAGATACGCAGTATTTT. Looking up the rest from reference TRBV19 and TRBJ2-3 gives the full variable domain: DGGITQSPKYLFRKEGQNVTLSCEQNLNHDAMYWYRQDPGQGLRLIYYSQIVNDFQKGDIAEGYSVSREKKESFPLTVTSAQKNPTAFYLCASSREGLAGTDTQYFGPGTRLTVL.

The rearrangement links TRBV6-1 to TRBJ2-1, with TRBD2 matching 14 bases. V lost 6 bases and J lost 8; bases outside the gene matches: 3. Per the germline V gene, CDR1 is MNHNS and CDR2 is SASEGT. There are 14 residues in the CDR3. Written as DNA, the CDR3 is TGTGCCAGCAGGGGACTAGCGGGAGACCATGAGCAGTTCTTC. Translating gives CASRGLAGDHEQFF.

The table lists this clonotype with many counts. The chain couples TRBV6-1 to TRBJ2-7, with 11 bases fitting TRBD2. Germline lookup yields CDR1 MNHNS and CDR2 SASEGT. The CDR3 sequence is 13 residues long. Unmatched junction bases numbered 0, after V lost 4 bases and J lost 4 bases. The CDR3: CASSGTSGYEQYF. The DNA of the CDR3 is TGTGCCAGCAGTGGGACTAGCGGGTACGAGCAGTACTTC.

There are many counts of this clonotype. The V and J genes are TRBV12-3 or TRBV12-4 and TRBJ2-7, with D unclear. This CDR3 spans 13 amino acids. Trimming cost V 3 bases and J 2 bases, with 8 bases left between them. The CDR3 nucleotides read TGTGCCAGCAGTTTGGATCTCACCTACGAGCAGTACTTC. Its translation: CASSLDLTYEQYF.

The chain recombines TRBV20-1 with TRBJ2-7; 9 nucleotides line up with TRBD2. The length of the CDR3 is 16 residues. From germline, CDR1 is DFQATT and CDR2 SNEGSKA (reference sequence). The V and J ends lost 2 bases and 0 bases, in that order; junction bases with no gene match: 8. CDR3 nucleotide sequence: TGCAGTGCTAGATTTTCTAGCGGGGCCGGCTCCTACGAGCAGTACTTC. Its protein is CSARFSSGAGSYEQYF.

At least ten counts were recorded for this clonotype. V usage is TRBV6-5 and J usage is TRBJ2-3; D may be TRBD2 (7 bases). The CDR3 has 14 residues. The germline V gene has CDR1 MNHEY and CDR2 SVGAGI. Trimming took 2 bases from V and 5 from J, leaving 11 bases between them. DNA of the CDR3: TGTGCCAGCAGTTACCGGGGGGCGGTAGATACGCAGTATTTT. Its protein product is CASSYRGAVDTQYF.

Concerning this clonotype: A much larger clone differs from this one at a single base, so this may be a read error. The rearrangement links TRBV11-2 to TRBJ2-1, with D perhaps being TRBD1 or TRBD2 (5 bases each). TRBJ2-7 explains the end of the DNA better; the J call may be wrong. Germline V gives CDR1 SGHAT, CDR2 FQNNGV. The CDR3 has 14 amino acids. CDR3 in DNA: TGTGCCAGTTCACGGGACGGTTCCTACAATGAGCAGTACTTC. This translates into CASSRDGSYNEQYF.

This rearrangement joins TRBV5-1 to TRBJ2-1, with 11 positions matching TRBD2. V was clipped by 10 bases and J by 4 bases; unmatched bases: 7. This CDR3 has 14 amino acids. Per germline, CDR1 SGHRS and CDR2 YFSETQ. The CDR3 region has the DNA TGCGCCTCCTCTAGCGGGGGGTTTTACAATGAGCAGTTCTTC. This gives the protein CASSSGGFYNEQFF.

The V call is TRBV5-1, the J call TRBJ2-1, with 10 bases fitting TRBD2. There are 16 residues in the CDR3. Looked up from germline, CDR1 is SGHRS and CDR2 is YFSETQ. The V and J ends lost 0 bases and 4 bases, in that order; junction bases with no gene match: 4. The chain's CDR3 is CASSLASGGIYNEQFF. DNA of the CDR3: TGCGCCAGCAGCTTGGCTAGCGGGGGTATATACAATGAGCAGTTCTTC.